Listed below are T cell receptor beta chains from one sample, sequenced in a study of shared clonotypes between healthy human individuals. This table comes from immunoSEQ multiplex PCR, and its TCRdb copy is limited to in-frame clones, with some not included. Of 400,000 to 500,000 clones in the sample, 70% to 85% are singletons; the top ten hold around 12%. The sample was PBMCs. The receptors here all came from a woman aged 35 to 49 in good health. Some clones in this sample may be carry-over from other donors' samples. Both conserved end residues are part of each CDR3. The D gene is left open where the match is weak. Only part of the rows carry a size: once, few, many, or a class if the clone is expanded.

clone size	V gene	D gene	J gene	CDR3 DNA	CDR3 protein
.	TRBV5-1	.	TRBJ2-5	TGCGCCAGCAGCTTGGGATTGGGCACAGAGACCCAGTACTTC	CASSLGLGTETQYF
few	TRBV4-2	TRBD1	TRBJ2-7	TGTGCCAGCAGCCAAGGTCCGGGACAGGGGGAGAGGGAGCAGTACTTC	CASSQGPGQGEREQYF
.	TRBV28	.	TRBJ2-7	TGTGCCAGCAGTCCACCGGGCCCGACCACCTACGAGCAGTACTTC	CASSPPGPTTYEQYF
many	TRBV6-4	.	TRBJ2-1	TGTGCCAGCAGTGAGATAGACACGAATGAGCAGTTCTTC	CASSEIDTNEQFF
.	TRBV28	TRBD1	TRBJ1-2	TGTGCCAGCAGTTTAGGGGAGGGGGCGAATGGCTACACCTTC	CASSLGEGANGYTF
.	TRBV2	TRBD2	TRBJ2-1	TGTGCCAGCAGCCCCGGACTAGCGGGAGACAATGAGCAGTTCTTC	CASSPGLAGDNEQFF
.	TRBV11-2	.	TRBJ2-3	TGTGCCAGCAGCAGGGGAGACCCTAGCACAGATACGCAGTATTTT	CASSRGDPSTDTQYF
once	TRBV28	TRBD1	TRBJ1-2	TGTGCCAGCAGTTTCGTTAGGACAGGCGGCGGCTACACCTTC	CASSFVRTGGGYTF
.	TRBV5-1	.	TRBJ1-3	TGCGCCAGCAGCTTGGCCGGAACTGGAAACACCATATATTTT	CASSLAGTGNTIYF
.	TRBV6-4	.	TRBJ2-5	TGTGCCAGCAGTGACGGGGACACCCAAGAGACCCAGTACTTC	CASSDGDTQETQYF
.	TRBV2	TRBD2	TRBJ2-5	TGTGCCAGCAGCGAGAGACTAGCGGGGGCGGGGGAGACCCAGTACTTC	CASSERLAGAGETQYF
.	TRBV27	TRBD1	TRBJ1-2	TGTGCCAGCAGTACGCTAGGGGGCAGAAGTGGCTACACCTTC	CASSTLGGRSGYTF
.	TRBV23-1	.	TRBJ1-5	TGCGCCAGCAGTCAATTTAGAATCGGACATCAGCCCCAGCATTTT	CASSQFRIGHQPQHF
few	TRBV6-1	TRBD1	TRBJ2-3	TGTGCCAGCAGGTCACAGGGGGAAACGCAGTATTTT	CASRSQGETQYF
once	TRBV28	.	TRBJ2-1	TGTGCCAGCAGTTTGGGGGGAGGCCCTAGGGAGCAGTTCTTC	CASSLGGGPREQFF
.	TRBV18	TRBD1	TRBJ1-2	TGTGCCAGCTCACCATTGGGGACAGGGTCGAGCGGCTACACCTTC	CASSPLGTGSSGYTF
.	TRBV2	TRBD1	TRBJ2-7	TGTGCCAGCAGCCCCGGGGCCCAGGGGGCTTACGAGCAGTACTTC	CASSPGAQGAYEQYF
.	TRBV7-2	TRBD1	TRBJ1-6	TGTGCCAGCAGCAGTCGACAGGGGGGTAATTCACCCCTCCACTTT	CASSSRQGGNSPLHF
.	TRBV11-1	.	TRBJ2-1	TGTGCCAGCAGCACGACAACTAGGCCCAATTCTAATGAGCAGTTCTTC	CASSTTTRPNSNEQFF
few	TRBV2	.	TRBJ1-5	TGTGCCAGCAGTGAACGGGTCACTCAGCATTTT	CASSERVTQHF
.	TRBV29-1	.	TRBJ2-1	TGCAGCTCCATGGGACGGGCCTCCTACAATGAGCAGTTCTTC	CSSMGRASYNEQFF
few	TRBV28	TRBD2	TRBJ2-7	TGTGCCAGCATTGCCGCCGGGACTACTCGTTACGAGCAGTACTTC	CASIAAGTTRYEQYF
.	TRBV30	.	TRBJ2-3	TGTGCCTGGACTCAAACAGATACGCAGTATTTT	CAWTQTDTQYF
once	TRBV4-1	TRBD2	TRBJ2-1	TGCGCCAGCAGCCAAGAAGGGCTAGCGGGGGTCCAATCGGGGGAGCAGTTCTTC	CASSQEGLAGVQSGEQFF
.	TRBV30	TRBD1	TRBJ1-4	TGTGCCTGGAGTGGACCGGGACAGCGAAATGAAAAACTGTTTTTT	CAWSGPGQRNEKLFF
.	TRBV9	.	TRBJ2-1	TGTGCCAGCAGCGCCGGTCGGAGGGCGTTCCTCGGCAATGAGCAGTTCTTC	CASSAGRRAFLGNEQFF
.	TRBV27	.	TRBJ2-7	TGTGCCAGCAGTTCACAGGGTTTTGGTCGCGAGCAGTACTTC	CASSSQGFGREQYF
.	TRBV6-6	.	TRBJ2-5	TGTGCCAGCAGTTACTCATCTGGGTTTAACGGCGAGACCCAGTACTTC	CASSYSSGFNGETQYF
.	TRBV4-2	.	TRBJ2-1	TGTGCCAGCAGCCAAACCGGGGCCTACAATGAGCAGTTCTTC	CASSQTGAYNEQFF
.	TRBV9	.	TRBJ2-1	TGTGCCAGCAGCTCTAGGGTAGGGAAAAAATACTCCTACAATGAGCAGTTCTTC	CASSSRVGKKYSYNEQFF
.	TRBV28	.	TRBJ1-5	TGTGCCAGCAGTAGGTGGGGGGCGAGCAATCAGCCCCAGCATTTT	CASSRWGASNQPQHF
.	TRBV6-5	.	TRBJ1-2	TGTGCCAGCAGGGAACAGGGATTGGGTGGCTACACCTTC	CASREQGLGGYTF
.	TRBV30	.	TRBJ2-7	TGTGCCTGGAGCCCCCCAGGTTGGCAGGGGACCTACGAGCAGTACTTC	CAWSPPGWQGTYEQYF
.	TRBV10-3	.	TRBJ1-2	TGTGCCATAGGGAGCCCAGGGTTTGCCTATGGCTACACCTTC	CAIGSPGFAYGYTF
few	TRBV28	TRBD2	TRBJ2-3	TGTGCCAGCAGATCGACTAGCGGGAGTCGGGATACGCAGTATTTT	CASRSTSGSRDTQYF
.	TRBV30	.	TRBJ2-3	TGTGCCTGGAATTTGAGAGATACGCAGTATTTT	CAWNLRDTQYF
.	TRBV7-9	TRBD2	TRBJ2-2	TGTGCCAGCAGCCCCAGACTAGCGGTGAACACCGGGGAGCTGTTTTTT	CASSPRLAVNTGELFF
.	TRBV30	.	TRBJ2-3	TGTGCCTGGAGCCAGGATAACACAGATACGCAGTATTTT	CAWSQDNTDTQYF
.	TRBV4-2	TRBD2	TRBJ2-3	TGTGCCAGCAGCCAGGGCGGACTAGCGGACAAATGGGATACGCAGTATTTT	CASSQGGLADKWDTQYF
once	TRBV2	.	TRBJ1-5	TGTGCCAGCAGTGAGAGGGTTTGGGGCAATCAGCCCCAGCATTTT	CASSERVWGNQPQHF
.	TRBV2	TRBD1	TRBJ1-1	TGTGCCAGTCGACAGGGGGTCACGGAAGCTTTCTTT	CASRQGVTEAFF
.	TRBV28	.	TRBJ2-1	TGTGCCAGCAGAGGGCCACTTTACAATGAGCAGTTCTTC	CASRGPLYNEQFF
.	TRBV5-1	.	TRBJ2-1	TGCGCCAGCAGCTTAGACCCAACGGGGGCTGAGCAGTTCTTC	CASSLDPTGAEQFF
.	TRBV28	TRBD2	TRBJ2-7	TGTGCCAGCAGTTTATTTGTGGGGGGGGACTCCCACAGGCAGTACTTC	CASSLFVGGDSHRQYF
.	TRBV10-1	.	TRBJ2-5	TGCGCCAGCAGTGAGGCCAGGGCGCAAGAGACCCAGTACTTC	CASSEARAQETQYF
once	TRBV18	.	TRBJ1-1	TGTGCCAGCTCGCGTCCCACAGGCGCTGAAGCTTTCTTT	CASSRPTGAEAFF
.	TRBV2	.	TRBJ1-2	TGTGCCAGCAGTGTGGGCTTTAACTATGGCTACACCTTC	CASSVGFNYGYTF
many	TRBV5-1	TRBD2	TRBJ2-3	TGCGCCAGCAGCAGCGGGACTAGCGGTCTCACAGATACGCAGTATTTT	CASSSGTSGLTDTQYF
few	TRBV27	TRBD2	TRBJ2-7	TGTGCCAGCAGTCCGAAAGCGGGAACCATCTCCTACGAGCAGTACTTC	CASSPKAGTISYEQYF
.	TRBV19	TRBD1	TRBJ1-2	TGTGCCACCGCTCCCATCACAGGGGGGGGCTATGGCTACACCTTC	CATAPITGGGYGYTF
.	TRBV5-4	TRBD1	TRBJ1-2	TGTGCCAGCAGCCCTGCCGGGACAGGGGACTATGGCTACACCTTC	CASSPAGTGDYGYTF
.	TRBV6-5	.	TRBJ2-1	TGTGCCAGCAGTTACGAGCCTGTAACCTACAATGAGCAGTTCTTC	CASSYEPVTYNEQFF
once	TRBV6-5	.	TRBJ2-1	TGTGCCAGCCGAGCTGCGGGCCCCTCCCGGGAGTTCTTC	CASRAAGPSREFF
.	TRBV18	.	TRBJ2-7	TGTGCCAGCTCACCCCCCAGGAGGGTTGGGTCCTACGAGCAGTACTTC	CASSPPRRVGSYEQYF